The source of this T cell receptor beta chain is a study of cytomegalovirus exposure and HLA in healthy donors. Study as a whole: The 90 to 150 validation repertoires, a later analysis reported, used the same platform as the approximately 700 first-cohort repertoires. Study-level points and caveats: The classifier was said to identify cytomegalovirus status with high specificity and sensitivity. Among TCR beta chains, those listed as cytomegalovirus-associated numbered some 160.

After removal of 5 bases from V and 7 bases from J, the junction contained 15 bases not matched to a gene. Germline V CDR1 and CDR2: SQVTM, ANQGSEA. The CDR3 runs 16 residues. This table comes from immunoSEQ multiplex PCR, and its TCRdb copy is limited to in-frame clones, with some not included. Of 200,000 to 250,000 clones in the sample, around 88% were seen once. Donors came from a validation cohort of 95 to 150 subjects, distinct from the first 666-subject cohort. About this clone itself: Antigen unknown.

This sequence was found in a woman younger than 35 in good health and CMV-seronegative. Sequences were obtained from PBMCs. The V call is TRBV29-1, the J call TRBJ2-1; the match to TRBD1 covers 9 bases. CDR3: CSVSRQQGAGQNEQFF. The CDR3 DNA reads TGCAGCGTTTCACGACAACAGGGGGCTGGACAAAATGAGCAGTTCTTC.